This TCR beta chain was captured in a study of CD8+CD57+ T cells in acquired aplastic anemia. Study in general: Sorted CD4+ and CD8+ cells gave an average of 3.2 ug of DNA. Study observations and caveats: Overlapping CD8+ CDR3 repertoires of patients and controls contained approximately 29 shared sequences.

Patients sequenced had flow cytometry evidence of CD8+CD57+ cell expansion. Every one of the patients had aplastic anemia (severe, acquired). There was no therapy given to any patient before the blood sampling took place. TCR beta VDJ and CDR3 profiling used genomic DNA as template. MiXCR was run by TCRdb on the reads, yielding one entry per CDR3 protein. In the table there are about 150,000 distinct CDR3 sequences, over 40% of which are singletons. This clonotype was observed at least ten times. Its antigen is unknown. Germline CDR1 reads MRHNA; CDR2 reads SNTAGT. CDR3 length: 17 residues. With V trimmed by 5 bases and J by 1 base, 8 bases remained unmatched.

This chain connects TRBV6-4 to TRBJ1-5; 10 positions match TRBD1. This TCR came from a human donor with aplastic anemia. The sequenced sample consisted of sorted CD4+, CD8+, or CD8+CD57+ T cells (not recorded which) from PBMCs. The CDR3 DNA sequence: TGTGCCAGCAGTCACCGACAGGGGGCCGAGAGCAATCAGCCCCAGCATTTT. Protein sequence: CASSHRQGAESNQPQHF.